Detailed here is one T cell receptor (beta chain). This entry belongs to a study of identical twins. TCRdb reprocessed the 5' RACE reads with MiXCR, giving one entry per CDR3 protein. The sample contains some 210,000 distinct CDR3 sequences, roughly 15% of which appear only once. The CDR3 has 16 residues. Trimming at V came to 3 bases and at J to 3 bases, leaving 6 bases not matched to a gene. CDR1 and CDR2 (germline): SEHNR, FQNEAQ (reference sequence). The same data also went into a second study, on T cells expressing NK-cell markers.

Sequencing was carried out using CD8+ T cells sorted from blood. The chain employs TRBV7-9 and TRBJ2-5; 11 bases agree with TRBD2. The sequence came from a woman between 18 and 30 years old in good health. CDR3 DNA sequence: TGTGCCAGCAGCTTCGGGACTAGCGGTTTAGAAGAGACCCAGTACTTC. It specifies CASSFGTSGLEETQYF.